The T cell receptor (beta chain) described here comes from a study of PD-1 blockade in classical Hodgkin lymphoma. Study-wide context: On a schedule of every 2 weeks, patients received nivolumab 3 mg/kg intravenously.

The assay was immunoSEQ multiplex PCR, and TCRdb's table has in-frame clones only and misses some. There are about 46,000 clones in the sample; approximately 70% occur only once, and approximately 11% lies in the top ten. Every patient experienced relapse after autologous stem cell transplantation, and brentuximab vedotin exposure varied. For this clone: Its antigen is unknown.

V was clipped by 7 bases and J by 1 base, with 9 bases between them. The germline CDR1 and CDR2 sequences are ENHRY and SYGVKD. CDR3 length: 13 residues. Points from the study as a whole: The origin of the repertoire differences remains undefined, with disease activity or prior therapy as possible causes.

The chain has TRBV10-3 and TRBJ2-3, with D tentatively TRBD1 or TRBD2 (6 bases each). This material consisted of peripheral blood mononuclear cells (PBMCs), taken at baseline. This receptor was identified in a human donor with classical Hodgkin lymphoma. The DNA of the CDR3 is TGTGCCATCACCGGGGGCCGCACAGATACGCAGTATTTT. Translation gives CAITGGRTDTQYF.